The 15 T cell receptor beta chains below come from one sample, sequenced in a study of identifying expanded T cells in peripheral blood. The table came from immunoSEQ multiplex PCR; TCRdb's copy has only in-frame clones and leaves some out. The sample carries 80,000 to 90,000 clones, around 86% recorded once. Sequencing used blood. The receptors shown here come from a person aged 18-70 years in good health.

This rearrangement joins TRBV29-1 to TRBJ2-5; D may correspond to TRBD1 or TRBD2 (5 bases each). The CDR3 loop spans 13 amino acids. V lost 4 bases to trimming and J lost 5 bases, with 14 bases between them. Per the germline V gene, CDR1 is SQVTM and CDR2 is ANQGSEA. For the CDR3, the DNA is TGCAGCGTTGCCGGGGCTCGCTGGGAGACCCAGTACTTC. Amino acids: CSVAGARWETQYF. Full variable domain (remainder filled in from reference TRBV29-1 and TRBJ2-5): SAVISQKPSRDICQRGTSLTIQCQVDSQVTMMFWYRQQPGQSLTLIATANQGSEATYESGFVIDKFPISRPNLTFSTLTVSNMSPEDSSIYLCSVAGARWETQYFGPGTRLLVL.

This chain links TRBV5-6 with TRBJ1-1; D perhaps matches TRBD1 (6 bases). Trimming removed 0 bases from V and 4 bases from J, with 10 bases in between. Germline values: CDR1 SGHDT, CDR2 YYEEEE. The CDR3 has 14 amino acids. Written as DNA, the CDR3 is TGTGCCAGCAGCTTGGCACAGGGTCCCACTGAAGCTTTCTTT. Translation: CASSLAQGPTEAFF.

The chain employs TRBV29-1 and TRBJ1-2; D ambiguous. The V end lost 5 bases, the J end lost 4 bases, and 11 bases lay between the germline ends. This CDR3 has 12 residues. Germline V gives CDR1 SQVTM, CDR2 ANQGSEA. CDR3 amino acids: CSVLQSGYGYTF. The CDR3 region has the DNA TGCAGCGTTTTGCAGTCCGGCTATGGCTACACCTTC.

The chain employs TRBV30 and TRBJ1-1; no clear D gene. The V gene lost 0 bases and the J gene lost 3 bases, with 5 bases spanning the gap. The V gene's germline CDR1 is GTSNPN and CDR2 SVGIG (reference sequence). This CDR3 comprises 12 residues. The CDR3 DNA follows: TGTGCCTGGAGTGTATTGGACACTGAAGCTTTCTTT. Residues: CAWSVLDTEAFF.

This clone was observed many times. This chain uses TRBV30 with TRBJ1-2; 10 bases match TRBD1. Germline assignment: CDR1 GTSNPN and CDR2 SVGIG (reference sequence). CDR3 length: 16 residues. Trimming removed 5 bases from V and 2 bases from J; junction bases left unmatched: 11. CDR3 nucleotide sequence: TGTGCCTGGGAAGAGCCCCCGGGACAGGGGAACTATGGCTACACCTTC. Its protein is CAWEEPPGQGNYGYTF. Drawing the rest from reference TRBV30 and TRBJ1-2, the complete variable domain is SQTIHQWPATLVQPVGSPLSLECTVEGTSNPNLYWYRQAAGRGLQLLFYSVGIGQISSEVPQNLSASRPQDRQFILSSKKLLLSDSGFYLCAWEEPPGQGNYGYTFGSGTRLTVV.

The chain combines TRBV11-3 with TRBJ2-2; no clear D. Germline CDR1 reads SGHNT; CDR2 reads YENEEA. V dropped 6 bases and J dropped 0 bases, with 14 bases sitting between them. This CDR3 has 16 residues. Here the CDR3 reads CASSPINTANTGELFF. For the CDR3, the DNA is TGTGCCAGCAGTCCCATCAACACCGCGAACACCGGGGAGCTGTTTTTT.

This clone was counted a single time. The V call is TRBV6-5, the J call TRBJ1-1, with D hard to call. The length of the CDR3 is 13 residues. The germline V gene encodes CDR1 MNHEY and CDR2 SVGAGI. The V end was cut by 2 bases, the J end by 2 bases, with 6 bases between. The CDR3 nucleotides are TGTGCCAGCAGTTACCTAGGAAACACTGAAGCTTTCTTT. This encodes CASSYLGNTEAFF.

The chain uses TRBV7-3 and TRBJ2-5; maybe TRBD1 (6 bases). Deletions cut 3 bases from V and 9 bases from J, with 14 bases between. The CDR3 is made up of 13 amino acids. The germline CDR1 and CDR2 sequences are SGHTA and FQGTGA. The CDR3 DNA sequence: TGTGCCAGCAGCTTTTACAGGGATGAGGCCCAGTACTTC. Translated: CASSFYRDEAQYF.

This CDR3 is CASSPLGGYGYTF. The CDR3 DNA reads as TGTGCCAGCAGCCCTCTGGGCGGATATGGCTACACCTTC. This chain joins TRBV5-6 and TRBJ1-2; no clear D. CDR3 length equals 13 residues. Per the germline V gene, CDR1 is SGHDT and CDR2 is YYEEEE. V lost 4 bases and J 5 bases, leaving 12 bases between the germline ends. The full variable domain, rest sourced from reference TRBV5-6 and TRBJ1-2, is DAGVTQSPTHLIKTRGQQVTLRCSPKSGHDTVSWYQQALGQGPQFIFQYYEEEERQRGNFPDRFSGHQFPNYSSELNVNALLLGDSALYLCASSPLGGYGYTFGSGTRLTVV.

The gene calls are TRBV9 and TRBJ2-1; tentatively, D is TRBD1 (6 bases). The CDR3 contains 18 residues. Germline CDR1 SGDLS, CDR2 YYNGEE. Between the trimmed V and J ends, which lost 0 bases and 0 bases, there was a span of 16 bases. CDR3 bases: TGTGCCAGCAGCGTAGGCCGAATACAGGGCCCCTCCTACAATGAGCAGTTCTTC. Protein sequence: CASSVGRIQGPSYNEQFF. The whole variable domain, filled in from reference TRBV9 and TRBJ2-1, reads DSGVTQTPKHLITATGQRVTLRCSPRSGDLSVYWYQQSLDQGLQFLIQYYNGEERAKGNILERFSAQQFPDLHSELNLSSLELGDSALYFCASSVGRIQGPSYNEQFFGPGTRLTVL.

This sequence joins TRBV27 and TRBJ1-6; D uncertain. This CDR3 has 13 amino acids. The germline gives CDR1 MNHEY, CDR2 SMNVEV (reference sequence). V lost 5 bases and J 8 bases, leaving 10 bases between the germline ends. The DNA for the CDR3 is TGTGCCAGCAGTCCTCTTGGGGATTCACCCCTCCACTTT. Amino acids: CASSPLGDSPLHF.

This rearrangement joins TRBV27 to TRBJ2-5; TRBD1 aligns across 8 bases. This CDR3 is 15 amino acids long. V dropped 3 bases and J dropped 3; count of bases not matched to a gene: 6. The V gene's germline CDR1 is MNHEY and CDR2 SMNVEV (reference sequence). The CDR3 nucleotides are TGTGCCAGCAGTTTCCGACAGGGGACGGAAGAGACCCAGTACTTC. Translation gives CASSFRQGTEETQYF.

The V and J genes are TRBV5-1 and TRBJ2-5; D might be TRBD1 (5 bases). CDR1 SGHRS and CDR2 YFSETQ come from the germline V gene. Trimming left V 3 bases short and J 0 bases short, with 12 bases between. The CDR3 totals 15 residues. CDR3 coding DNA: TGCGCCAGCAGCTCCCGTCCGGACAACCAAGAGACCCAGTACTTC. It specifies CASSSRPDNQETQYF.

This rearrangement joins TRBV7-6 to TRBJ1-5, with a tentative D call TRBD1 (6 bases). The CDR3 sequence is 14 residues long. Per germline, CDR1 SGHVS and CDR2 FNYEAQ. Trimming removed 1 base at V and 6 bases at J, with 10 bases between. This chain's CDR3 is CASSLGEGGQPQHF. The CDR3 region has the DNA TGTGCCAGCAGCTTAGGAGAAGGGGGTCAGCCCCAGCATTTT.

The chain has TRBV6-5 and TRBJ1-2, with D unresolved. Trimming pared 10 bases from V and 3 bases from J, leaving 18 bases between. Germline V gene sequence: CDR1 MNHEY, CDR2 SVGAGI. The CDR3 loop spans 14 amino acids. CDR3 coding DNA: TGTGCCACTGCCCGAGGGTTTAGCGACTATGGCTACACCTTC. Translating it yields CATARGFSDYGYTF.